The clone carrying this TCR beta chain showed up just once. These data are taken from a study of long-term antiretroviral therapy in people with HIV. Running of the v3.0 immunoSEQ assay took place at survey level. The table came from immunoSEQ multiplex PCR; TCRdb's copy has only in-frame clones and leaves some out. The sample lists over 30,000 clones; about 97% were seen once. The sequences come from unsorted PBMCs, collected 6.9 years after starting antiretroviral therapy. The receptor comes from a man aged 25-45 years with HIV.

CDR3 coding DNA: TGTGCCAGCAGCGCAAACTTGGGCACCTATAATTCACCCCTCCACTTT. Encoded protein: CASSANLGTYNSPLHF. The chain is built from TRBV11-1 and TRBJ1-6; no firm D call. V was trimmed by 5 bases and J by 2 bases, leaving 13 bases between them. This CDR3 spans 16 amino acids. Looked up from germline, CDR1 is SGHAT and CDR2 is FQDESV (reference sequence).